This T cell receptor beta chain was obtained from a study of beta chain features in type 1 diabetes (dated by TCRdb to the late 2010s). Study-wide context: Mean age, gender distribution, total cell number and subset yield were not different between patients and healthy donors. Regulatory and stem cell-like memory subsets were obtained from only 8 patients and about eight healthy donors, while naive and central memory subsets were obtained from all 28 donors. The study compared the TCRB repertoires of sorted circulating CD4+ T cell subsets in recently diagnosed type 1 diabetes patients with those in matched healthy donors. A total of 90 million to 120 million sorted cells were examined across all samples, and a strong correlation was observed between cell number per subset and RNA yield.

The junction shows trimming of 5 bases on V and 4 bases on J, and the gene matches do not reach 4 bases of it. The CDR3 has 13 amino acids, counting the end cysteine and phenylalanine. The kept DNA is CDR3 alone, 39 bases in frame from the first base. CDR1 SGHAT and CDR2 FQNNGV are derived from the germline V gene. To note about this clone: The antigen it binds to is not known. Per-base quality was not reported, and no clone a single base away is much larger than it.

Each donor gave one peripheral blood draw, averaging approximately 120 mL, which was collected into heparinised tubes. Using a panel that included CD45RO, CCR7, CD25, CD127, CD95 and CD27, naive, central memory, regulatory and stem cell-like memory CD4+ T cells were sorted on a BD FACSAria II. All sorted populations exceeded 98% purity. PBMCs were separated immediately by Lymphoprep density gradient centrifugation and were stained directly, without being cultured. Samples were stained and sorted in pairs, with one healthy donor and one patient per experiment, so that batch effects were minimized. The paper's findings and limits, for the study overall: PCR might favor shorter templates, but patient and control samples were amplified and corrected together, so any skew would affect both groups equally. At VDJ recombination sites, patients with type 1 diabetes made fewer insertions and deleted more nucleotides, a pattern implying thymic rearrangement abnormalities. Naive, central memory and regulatory TCRB repertoires appeared to be more alike among patients than among healthy donors. Because cDNA was sequenced instead of genomic DNA, activated cells with high expression could be over-represented, although the groups did not differ in activation or CD3 levels. Because the HLA sub-analyses included only small numbers of individuals, any influence of HLA type on TCRB rearrangement was left unresolved. A moderate but significant shortening of TCRB CDR3 length was observed in type 1 diabetes patients in all four CD4+ subsets.

All of the isolated RNA was reverse transcribed with the High Capacity cDNA Reverse Transcription Kit, so expressed TCRB transcripts were sequenced. Naive, central memory and regulatory T cell samples underwent deep immunoSEQ sequencing, averaging around 3.7 million total reads per sample. Sorted cells were lysed in RLT buffer, and RNA was extracted using DNase-treated RNeasy Micro or Mini kits according to cell number. Each cell subset was processed separately to prevent cross-contamination, with patient and healthy donor samples processed together. The immunoSEQ multiplex PCR was used to amplify TCRB sequences from cDNA, yielding 87-bp fragments that span the CDR3 region. Amplicons were sequenced on the Illumina HiSeq platform. On the study's bioinformatics: PCR bias was computationally corrected using synthetic template baselines, reads within Hamming distance 2 were collapsed, and singletons that could not be merged were discarded. Reads were aligned against IMGT so that V, D and J genes, CDR3 length and insertions or deletions at six rearrangement sites could be assigned. Within each subset, clonotype counts were normalized to sorted cell number, and only after that were true diversity and Gini coefficients computed with the tcR R package. Repertoire sharing was quantified using the overlap coefficient calculated on TCRB nucleotide sequences. TCRdb stores this immuneACCESS table with in-frame sequences only. Part of the clones is absent; in the studies checked, under half of the shortfall reflects unresolved V genes, and no reason is known for the rest. The DNA was the basis for D and trimming; V, J and clone size are from that table. This sample lists around 41,000 clones; roughly 70% were detected once. Of the sample, over 1.5% falls within the top ten clones.

The chain is assembled from TRBV11-2 and TRBJ2-5, and TRBD1 matches 7 of the central bases. The sequenced material came from Tregs from blood. What this sample's cell subset or site label stands for: regulatory CD4+ T cells. The origin of this receptor is a young man with type 1 diabetes. Some clones in this sample may be carry-over from other donors' samples. The DNA sequence is as follows: TGTGCCAGCAGCGTCGGGACAGCAGAGACCCAGTACTTC. This codes for CASSVGTAETQYF.